These 27 T cell receptor beta chains originate from one sample sequenced in a study of cytomegalovirus exposure and HLA in healthy donors. Use of 60 Vbeta and 13 Jbeta primers characterized the PCR. Sequencing used immunoSEQ multiplex PCR; TCRdb keeps in-frame clones, though not all of them. In the table there are about 140,000 clones, approximately 80% of which are singletons. Sequencing input: PBMCs. The receptors derive from a male donor in good health and CMV-seronegative.

This clone was recorded a few times. This rearrangement joins TRBV7-6 to TRBJ1-6; D perhaps matches TRBD1 (6 bases). Trimming shortened V by 4 bases and J by 5 bases, and 9 bases separated the two germline ends. The germline V gene has CDR1 SGHVS and CDR2 FNYEAQ. The CDR3 is 14 residues long. CDR3 nucleotide sequence: TGTGCCAGCAGCTCCCGACAGGATAATTCACCCCTCCACTTT. Its translation: CASSSRQDNSPLHF.

The J gene is TRBJ2-3, the V gene TRBV7-2; 12 bases fit TRBD2. The CDR3 is 14 residues long. From germline, CDR1 is SGHTA and CDR2 FQGNSA. Trimming took 4 bases from V and 5 from J; bases not matched to a gene: 1. CDR3 in amino acids: CASSSSGGEDTQYF. Written as DNA, the CDR3 is TGTGCCAGCAGCTCTAGCGGGGGGGAAGATACGCAGTATTTT.

The chain combines TRBV7-3 with TRBJ2-1; D perhaps matches TRBD1 (6 bases). The CDR3 is 15 amino acids. V lost 1 base to trimming and J lost 3 bases, with 10 bases between them. Germline V gene sequence: CDR1 SGHTA, CDR2 FQGTGA. The CDR3 region has the DNA TGTGCCAGCAGCTTAAGGGGGACAATCTACAATGAGCAGTTCTTC. Translating gives CASSLRGTIYNEQFF.

The chain combines TRBV28 with TRBJ1-5; no definite D call. Germline lookup yields CDR1 MDHEN and CDR2 SYDVKM. This CDR3 contains 14 residues. With 5 bases removed from V and 0 bases from J, the gap between germline ends came to 8 bases. CDR3 nucleotide sequence: TGTGCCAGCAGTCCTTTCTATAGCAATCAGCCCCAGCATTTT. Amino acid sequence: CASSPFYSNQPQHF.

This chain uses TRBV18 with TRBJ1-4; 9 bases agree with TRBD1. Germline loops: CDR1 KGHSH, CDR2 LQKENI. The V and J ends lost 4 bases and 7 bases, in that order; junction bases with no gene match: 7. CDR3 length: 15 amino acids. CDR3 in DNA: TGTGCCAGCTCACTCCCGGGACAGGGATTTGAAAAACTGTTTTTT. Translating gives CASSLPGQGFEKLFF.

The CDR3 is CASSQDPGLGTDTQYF. CDR3 in DNA: TGCGCCAGCAGCCAAGATCCCGGACTCGGCACAGATACGCAGTATTTT. The chain employs TRBV4-1 and TRBJ2-3, with a weak D call TRBD2 (5 bases). The germline V gene has CDR1 MGHRA and CDR2 YSYEKL. The CDR3 spans 16 residues. The ends were cut back, 0 bases at V and 1 base at J, with 11 bases in the middle.

This chain joins TRBV19 and TRBJ2-7; 10 nucleotides agree with TRBD2. Germline-derived CDR1 and CDR2 are LNHDA and SQIVND (reference sequence). Trimming took 5 bases from V and 3 from J; bases not matched to a gene: 7. The CDR3 length is 15 residues. The CDR3 coding sequence is TGTGCCAGTAGTCGGGTAGTAGCGGGGGGCTACGAGCAGTACTTC. This sequence encodes CASSRVVAGGYEQYF.

The genes are TRBV5-4 and TRBJ2-2, with D uncertain. CDR1 is SGHNT and CDR2 is YYREEE in the germline V gene (reference sequence). Trimming shortened V by 0 bases and J by 1 base, and 7 bases separated the two germline ends. This CDR3 region has 15 residues. The CDR3 sequence: CASSLARGNTGELFF. The CDR3 coding sequence is TGTGCCAGCAGCTTGGCCCGAGGGAACACCGGGGAGCTGTTTTTT. Looking up the rest from reference TRBV5-4 and TRBJ2-2 gives the full variable domain: ETGVTQSPTHLIKTRGQQVTLRCSSQSGHNTVSWYQQALGQGPQFIFQYYREEENGRGNFPPRFSGLQFPNYSSELNVNALELDDSALYLCASSLARGNTGELFFGEGSRLTVL.

This chain links TRBV5-1 with TRBJ2-3; D may be TRBD2 (5 bases). From germline, CDR1 is SGHRS and CDR2 YFSETQ. Between the trimmed V and J ends, which lost 2 bases and 4 bases, there was a span of 14 bases. The length of the CDR3 is 15 residues. The CDR3 DNA sequence: TGCGCCAGCAGCTTCACCGGCATGGGAGCAGATACGCAGTATTTT. Its protein is CASSFTGMGADTQYF.

This clone has a single count. The junction differs from germline at one of its ends, possibly a read error. The chain uses TRBV2 and TRBJ2-3; D perhaps matches TRBD2 (5 bases). CDR3 length: 14 amino acids. CDR1 and CDR2 from the germline V gene are SNHLY and FYNNEI. The DNA for the CDR3 is TGTGCCAGCAATGAAAGGACTCGCACAGATACGCAGTATTTT. It is translated as CASNERTRTDTQYF.

This rearrangement joins TRBV6-1 to TRBJ1-5, with D possibly being TRBD1 (6 bases). The CDR3 has 15 residues. V lost 6 bases and J 2 bases, leaving 14 bases between the germline ends. The germline CDR1 and CDR2 sequences are MNHNS and SASEGT. CDR3 in amino acids: CASSPDRSGNQPQHF. CDR3 bases: TGTGCCAGCAGCCCAGACAGGAGCGGCAATCAGCCCCAGCATTTT.

The chain combines TRBV5-1 with TRBJ1-4, with D uncertain. V dropped 3 bases and J dropped 6 bases, with 12 bases sitting between them. In germline, CDR1 is SGHRS, CDR2 YFSETQ. The length of the CDR3 is 14 residues. CDR3 in DNA: TGCGCCAGCAGCTCCGGGAGTGTGGATGAAAAACTGTTTTTT. Translation gives CASSSGSVDEKLFF.

The chain has TRBV7-9 and TRBJ2-7; tentatively, D is TRBD2 (6 bases). V was shortened by 5 bases and J by 0 bases, with 14 bases between the two germline ends. Per the germline V gene, CDR1 is SEHNR and CDR2 is FQNEAQ (reference sequence). The CDR3 extends over 15 amino acids. The CDR3 DNA sequence: TGTGCCAGCAGCGTAACCGGGACTCTCTCCTACGAGCAGTACTTC. Protein sequence: CASSVTGTLSYEQYF.

This clone was observed once. This chain connects TRBV28 to TRBJ2-7, with D tentatively TRBD1 (5 bases). The V end was cut by 2 bases, the J end by 6 bases, with 20 bases between. The CDR3 spans 16 residues. CDR1 is MDHEN, CDR2 SYDVKM, per germline. The DNA for the CDR3 is TGTGCCAGCAGTTTAACCCGCAGGGTTCGCTGGGTCGAGCAGTACTTC. It translates to CASSLTRRVRWVEQYF.

The table lists this clone with a count of one. This chain uses TRBV18 with TRBJ1-5, with 7 bases identical to TRBD1. With V trimmed by 3 bases and J by 0 bases, 5 bases remained unmatched. This CDR3 contains 16 residues. The V gene's germline CDR1 is KGHSH and CDR2 LQKENI. Here the CDR3 reads CASSPFTGDSNQPQHF. The CDR3 region has the DNA TGTGCCAGCTCACCTTTCACAGGGGATAGCAATCAGCCCCAGCATTTT.

This sequence joins TRBV9 and TRBJ2-7; perhaps TRBD1 as D (5 bases). Trimming pared 0 bases from V and 2 bases from J, leaving 12 bases between. CDR3 length: 15 residues. The germline CDR1 and CDR2 sequences are SGDLS and YYNGEE. The DNA of the CDR3 is TGTGCCAGCAGCGTAGCTCCAGGGAAGACCTACGAGCAGTACTTC. It yields the protein CASSVAPGKTYEQYF.

The rearrangement uses TRBV25-1 and TRBJ2-7; D possibly corresponds to TRBD1 (5 bases). The CDR3 sequence is 14 residues long. With 6 bases removed from V and 2 bases from J, the gap between germline ends came to 14 bases. The germline CDR1 and CDR2 sequences are MGHDK and SYGVNS. CDR3 bases: TGTGCCAGCAGCGACAGAGTCAGGCCCTACGAGCAGTACTTC. Protein product: CASSDRVRPYEQYF.

The chain joins TRBV4-1 to TRBJ1-6; 10 nucleotides align to TRBD1. Trimming took 6 bases from V and 8 from J; bases not matched to a gene: 10. Germline V gene data show CDR1 as MGHRA and CDR2 as YSYEKL. CDR3 length: 16 residues. The CDR3 here is CASRQPDRGPDSPLHF. DNA for the CDR3: TGCGCCAGCAGGCAACCCGACAGGGGGCCGGATTCACCCCTCCACTTT.

With regard to this clone: Germline is not matched at one junction end, which may reflect a read error. The CDR3 spells CASSPTGYNEQFF. CDR3 nucleotide sequence: TGTGCTAGCAGCCCGACAGGCTACAATGAGCAGTTCTTC. This chain joins TRBV7-7 and TRBJ2-1, with TRBD1 as a possible D gene (6 bases). The germline V gene has CDR1 SSHAT and CDR2 FNYEAQ (reference sequence). The CDR3 is 13 residues long. Variable domain in full (rest from reference TRBV7-7 and TRBJ2-1): GAGVSQSPRYKVTKRGQDVTLRCDPISSHATLYWYQQALGQGPEFLTYFNYEAQPDKSGLPSDRFSAERPEGSISTLTIQRTEQRDSAMYRCASSPTGYNEQFFGPGTRLTVL.

The V gene is TRBV19, the J gene TRBJ2-6; 8 nucleotides line up with TRBD1. CDR3 length: 17 residues. Trimming cost V 9 bases and J 3 bases; bases outside gene matches: 13. Germline values: CDR1 LNHDA, CDR2 SQIVND (reference sequence). CDR3 protein: CASSNPGGADGANVLTF. As DNA, the CDR3 is TGTGCCAGCTCCAATCCAGGGGGCGCGGATGGGGCCAACGTCCTGACTTTC.

This clone was picked up one time. This chain uses TRBV4-1 with TRBJ2-5; a weak D match, TRBD1 (5 bases). This CDR3 has 14 residues. The ends were cut back, 4 bases at V and 7 bases at J, with 16 bases in the middle. The germline V gene has CDR1 MGHRA and CDR2 YSYEKL. CDR3 protein: CASSPLQGIGTQYF. Here the CDR3 DNA reads TGCGCCAGCAGCCCCCTTCAGGGAATCGGGACCCAGTACTTC.

Concerning this clone: Within the sample, other DNA sequences also encode this same CDR3. The chain employs TRBV6-1 and TRBJ2-4; 16 bases map to TRBD2. The germline V gene has CDR1 MNHNS and CDR2 SASEGT. The CDR3 runs 20 residues. The ends lost 2 bases at V and 8 bases at J; junction bases unmatched: 15. The CDR3 region is CASSEQPRRGLAGGAHIQYF. The CDR3 bases are TGTGCCAGCAGTGAACAGCCAAGAAGGGGACTAGCGGGGGGGGCACACATTCAGTACTTC.

V gene TRBV7-3 combines with J gene TRBJ2-5; 9 bases fit TRBD1. J was trimmed by 2 bases and V by 5 bases; bases with no gene match: 3. CDR3 length equals 14 residues. CDR1 is SGHTA, CDR2 FQGTGA, per germline. The CDR3 DNA is TGTGCCAGCAGCATGGACAGGGGACAAGAGACCCAGTACTTC. It yields the protein CASSMDRGQETQYF.

The chain is built from TRBV7-9 and TRBJ1-4, with D possibly matching TRBD1 (5 bases). Looked up from germline, CDR1 is SEHNR and CDR2 is FQNEAQ (reference sequence). Trimming removed 6 bases at V and 7 bases at J, with 15 bases between. CDR3 length: 14 amino acids. Here the CDR3 DNA reads TGTGCCAGCAGTACAGGTGACGGCGGTGAAAAACTGTTTTTT. It yields the protein CASSTGDGGEKLFF.

This chain joins TRBV7-9 and TRBJ2-7; TRBD1 matches at 7 bases. The CDR3 extends over 13 amino acids. CDR1 SEHNR and CDR2 FQNEAQ come from the germline V gene (reference sequence). CDR3 DNA: TGTTCCACCGTCGACAGGGCGGCCTACGAGCAGTACTTC. It specifies CSTVDRAAYEQYF.

The chain is built from TRBV13 and TRBJ2-7, with D perhaps matching TRBD2 (6 bases). Germline assignment: CDR1 PRHDT and CDR2 FYEKMQ (reference sequence). Deletions cut 1 base from V and 3 bases from J, with 13 bases between. The CDR3 runs 15 residues. In nucleotides, the CDR3 is TGTGCCAGCAGCTTAGCGCGGGGAACCTACTACGAGCAGTACTTC. This gives the protein CASSLARGTYYEQYF.

The CDR3 bases are TGTGCCAGCAGTTCCCTCGGAGGTGCATATCAAGAGACCCAGTACTTC. The encoded protein is CASSSLGGAYQETQYF. The V gene is TRBV27, the J gene TRBJ2-5; D might be TRBD2 (5 bases). Germline CDR1 is MNHEY and CDR2 is SMNVEV (reference sequence). The CDR3 runs 16 residues. V was cut by 4 bases and J by 2 bases, with 17 bases left in between.